This TCR beta chain came from a study of sequential checkpoint blockade in melanoma. On the study more broadly: After both sequences, patients received maintenance nivolumab. 75 to 95 pretreatment tumor DNA samples were TCRβ immunosequenced.

This clone was picked up a small number of times. Sequencing was performed with immunoSEQ multiplex PCR; in TCRdb, only in-frame clones are kept and a portion is missing. Of tens of thousands of clones in the sample, more than 25% were seen once. Sample treatment: randomized to nivolumab then ipilimumab (arm A) or the reverse (arm B). The germline gives CDR1 SNHLY, CDR2 FYNNEI. The length of the CDR3 is 15 residues. Trimming cost V 2 bases and J 3 bases, with 11 bases left between them. The chain is built from TRBV2 and TRBJ2-1; D possibly corresponds to TRBD1 (5 bases). The clonotype originates from a human donor with melanoma. The sample was tumor tissue (inferred from file names), taken from a patient given nivolumab and ipilimumab in sequence. The CDR3 DNA sequence: TGTGCCAGCAGTGAAAGGCAGGGTTTCTACAATGAGCAGTTCTTC. Amino acids: CASSERQGFYNEQFF.